These 8 T cell receptor beta chains share one sample of origin, sequenced in a study of blood T cell repertoires in COVID-19. The method was immunoSEQ multiplex PCR; TCRdb's version includes in-frame clones alone and lacks a portion of them. The data hold approximately 160,000 clones, with approximately 73% observed a single time. Sequencing was carried out using peripheral blood. Receptor source: an elderly woman with acute or convalescent COVID-19.

The J gene is TRBJ2-5, the V gene TRBV11-2, with 12 bases that match TRBD2. J gave up 2 bases and V 7 bases, and 11 bases lay outside the gene matches. This CDR3 comprises 17 residues. Germline CDR1 is SGHAT and CDR2 is FQNNGV. The CDR3 region is CASNTLAGGMTQETQYF. CDR3 nucleotide sequence: TGTGCCAGCAATACCCTAGCGGGGGGGATGACTCAAGAGACCCAGTACTTC.

Note on this clone: One end of the junction varies from germline; a read error may be responsible. The chain links TRBV7-7 to TRBJ2-7; maybe TRBD2 (5 bases). Germline loops: CDR1 SSHAT, CDR2 FNYEAQ (reference sequence). This CDR3 region has 14 residues. The chain's CDR3 is CASSPRGAPYEQYF. The CDR3 region has the DNA TGTGCTAGCAGCCCCCGGGGTGCGCCTTACGAGCAGTACTTC.

The rearrangement joins TRBV7-9 to TRBJ2-7, with D perhaps TRBD2 (5 bases). The CDR3 totals 15 residues. Deletions cut 5 bases from V and 0 bases from J, with 14 bases between. The germline V gene encodes CDR1 SEHNR and CDR2 FQNEAQ (reference sequence). CDR3 bases: TGTGCCAGCAGCCTCGGTGAAGGGAGCTCCTACGAGCAGTACTTC. It is translated as CASSLGEGSSYEQYF. Filled out from reference TRBV7-9 and TRBJ2-7, the complete variable domain reads DTGVSQNPRHKITKRGQNVTFRCDPISEHNRLYWYRQTLGQGPEFLTYFQNEAQLEKSRLLSDRFSAERPKGSFSTLEIQRTEQGDSAMYLCASSLGEGSSYEQYFGPGTRLTVT.

The rearrangement joins TRBV6-5 to TRBJ1-2; D perhaps matches TRBD1 (5 bases). This CDR3 has 15 residues. Per the germline V gene, CDR1 is MNHEY and CDR2 is SVGAGI. The V gene lost 5 bases and the J gene lost 1 base, with 14 bases spanning the gap. The CDR3 loop reads CASSPPDIFNYGYTF. The CDR3 region has the DNA TGTGCCAGCAGTCCACCGGACATATTTAACTATGGCTACACCTTC.

The rearrangement uses TRBV19 and TRBJ1-1; D is unclear. V was clipped by 5 bases and J by 3 bases, with 13 bases between them. The CDR3 length is 14 residues. The germline CDR1 and CDR2 sequences are LNHDA and SQIVND (reference sequence). CDR3 amino acids: CASSYTPLDTEAFF. CDR3 coding DNA: TGTGCCAGTAGTTACACCCCGTTGGACACTGAAGCTTTCTTT.

The genes are TRBV5-6 and TRBJ1-2; 7 bases are a match to TRBD1. Looked up from germline, CDR1 is SGHDT and CDR2 is YYEEEE. The CDR3 runs to 15 residues. Losses at the gene ends were 4 bases for V and 4 bases for J; bases not matched to a gene: 10. Here the CDR3 reads CASSPWDRNLYGYTF. For the CDR3, the DNA is TGTGCCAGCAGCCCGTGGGACAGAAACCTCTATGGCTACACCTTC.

The gene calls are TRBV3-1 (or the pseudogene TRBV3-2) and TRBJ1-1, with a weak D call TRBD1 (6 bases). This CDR3 is 14 amino acids long. Germline CDR1 and CDR2: LGHDT and YNNKEL (reference sequence). V was trimmed by 1 base and J by 0 bases, leaving 6 bases between them. The CDR3 sequence: CASSQGTVNTEAFF. The CDR3 coding sequence is TGTGCCAGCAGCCAAGGGACAGTGAACACTGAAGCTTTCTTT.

CDR3 in DNA: TGTGCCAGCAGCCTCACTGGCAGCGTCTCTGGAAACACCATATATTTT. Amino acid sequence: CASSLTGSVSGNTIYF. The rearrangement links TRBV2 to TRBJ1-3; D not resolved. V lost 6 bases and J lost 0, with 15 bases in between. This CDR3 region has 16 residues. Germline CDR1 reads SNHLY; CDR2 reads FYNNEI.